This T cell receptor (beta chain) is drawn from a study of shared clonotypes between healthy human individuals. On the study more broadly: The people who gave samples were a couple of women and a few men aged 18 to 49.

The donors, all of them Caucasian adults, lived in Nashville, Tennessee. Unsorted samples relied on about 90 million PBMCs, which served as the source of genomic DNA. How the authors handled the data: ImmunoSEQ output lacked quality scores and full-length reads, limiting matched filtering. The protocol was immunoSEQ multiplex PCR, while the TCRdb copy is restricted to in-frame clones and leaves out a portion. V and J calls and clone size follow that table, whereas D and trimming were derived from the DNA. The sample consists of 450,000 to 550,000 clones, approximately 85% of them appearing once. This clone was counted between two and nine times. This CDR3 is 16 amino acids long. Trimming removed 0 bases from V and 7 bases from J; junction bases left unmatched: 9. Germline values: CDR1 SGHNT, CDR2 YYREEE (reference sequence).

The source material was PBMCs. The receptor comes from a woman aged 40 to 50 in good health. Some clones in this sample may be carry-over from other donors' samples. This chain links TRBV5-4 with TRBJ2-1; 8 positions match TRBD2. The CDR3 is CASSLGSGRADNEQFF. DNA for the CDR3: TGTGCCAGCAGCTTGGGGTCCGGGAGGGCCGATAATGAGCAGTTCTTC.